The present T cell receptor (beta chain) was sequenced within a study of patients and donors after allogeneic stem cell transplantation. This clonotype has a single count. TCRdb called the RT-PCR reads again in MiXCR, with one record for every CDR3 protein. The sample lists under 200,000 distinct CDR3 sequences; 30% were seen once. This CDR3 has 15 amino acids. The ends lost 4 bases at V and 4 bases at J; junction bases unmatched: 7. CDR1 and CDR2 from the germline V gene are KGHDR and SFDVKD. Sequenced material: blood, either unsorted or a sorted T cell fraction (not recorded which). The chain is built from TRBV24-1 and TRBJ2-5; TRBD1 matches at 8 bases. The TCR comes from a human donor who was either an allogeneic HSCT recipient or a stem cell or donor lymphocyte infusion donor (not recorded which). It is not recorded whose cells these are; they may come from a transplant donor. Here the CDR3 DNA reads TGTGCCACCAGTGACATCGGACAGGGAGGAGAGACCCAGTACTTC. Its protein is CATSDIGQGGETQYF.